The 32 T cell receptor beta chains below all came from one sample that was sequenced in a study of blood T cell repertoires in COVID-19. Assay used: immunoSEQ multiplex PCR; TCRdb lists only in-frame clones, some missing. Of about 40,000 clones in the sample, over 75% were seen once. The sequencing sample was made of peripheral blood. The receptors stem from a woman in her sixties or seventies with acute or convalescent COVID-19.

The chain recombines TRBV11-2 with TRBJ1-2, with 9 bases that match TRBD1. The trim removed 5 bases at V and 12 bases at J, leaving 7 bases unmatched. The CDR3 has 12 residues. Germline-derived CDR1 and CDR2 are SGHAT and FQNNGV. Here the CDR3 reads CASSPEDRGNTF. CDR3 coding DNA: TGTGCCAGCAGCCCAGAGGACAGGGGTAACACCTTC.

The chain combines TRBV7-9 with TRBJ2-7; TRBD2 matches 11 bases. The CDR3 has 16 amino acids. Looked up from germline, CDR1 is SEHNR and CDR2 is FQNEAQ (reference sequence). With V trimmed by 5 bases and J by 0 bases, 6 bases remained unmatched. The CDR3 nucleotides are TGTGCCAGCAGCCAAGGGACTAGCGGACCCTCCTACGAGCAGTACGTC. Translating gives CASSQGTSGPSYEQYV.

The V and J genes are TRBV11-3 and TRBJ2-2, with 7 bases identical to TRBD2. Germline loops: CDR1 SGHNT, CDR2 YENEEA. Trimming took 6 bases from V and 6 from J; bases not matched to a gene: 4. The CDR3 has 13 residues. This CDR3 is CASRMAGAGELFF. CDR3 bases: TGTGCCAGCAGAATGGCGGGGGCCGGGGAGCTGTTTTTT.

V gene TRBV11-3 combines with J gene TRBJ2-1; 10 bases line up with TRBD2. Trimming took 3 bases from V and 5 from J; bases not matched to a gene: 7. CDR3 size: 16 residues. CDR1 SGHNT and CDR2 YENEEA come from the germline V gene. The CDR3 DNA reads TGTGCCAGCAGCTTCGACCAAGGACTAGCGGACAATGAGCAGTTCTTC. Translation gives CASSFDQGLADNEQFF.

V gene TRBV6-6 combines with J gene TRBJ2-1; tentatively, D is TRBD1 (6 bases). Trimming shortened V by 5 bases and J by 4 bases, and 15 bases separated the two germline ends. CDR3 length: 15 residues. Germline V lookup: CDR1 MNHNY, CDR2 SVGAGI (reference sequence). This CDR3 is CASSGADSGYNEQFF. CDR3 DNA sequence: TGTGCCAGCAGTGGGGCGGACAGCGGTTACAATGAGCAGTTCTTC.

V gene TRBV5-1 combines with J gene TRBJ2-1; 9 nucleotides line up with TRBD2. This CDR3 is built from 15 residues. Trimming at V came to 1 base and at J to 3 bases, leaving 2 bases not matched to a gene. CDR1 is SGHRS and CDR2 is YFSETQ in the germline V gene. Written as DNA, the CDR3 is TGCGCCAGCAGCTTGTCTAGCGGGAACTACAATGAGCAGTTCTTC. Translation: CASSLSSGNYNEQFF.

The rearrangement uses TRBV2 and TRBJ1-1; no firm D call. Germline-derived CDR1 and CDR2 are SNHLY and FYNNEI. The CDR3 is made up of 13 amino acids. The V and J ends lost 6 bases and 1 base respectively, with 9 bases between them. CDR3 in DNA: TGTGCCAGCAGGTTTGTAGAGAACACTGAAGCTTTCTTT. Translating gives CASRFVENTEAFF.

This chain uses TRBV19 with TRBJ2-2; 9 bases line up with TRBD1. Germline loops: CDR1 LNHDA, CDR2 SQIVND (reference sequence). V gave up 8 bases and J gave up 1 base; unmatched junction bases: 5. CDR3 length: 15 residues. Written as DNA, the CDR3 is TGTGCCAGTCAAACGGACAGGGGGAACACCGGGGAGCTGTTTTTT. It specifies CASQTDRGNTGELFF. Drawing the rest from reference TRBV19 and TRBJ2-2, the complete variable domain is DGGITQSPKYLFRKEGQNVTLSCEQNLNHDAMYWYRQDPGQGLRLIYYSQIVNDFQKGDIAEGYSVSREKKESFPLTVTSAQKNPTAFYLCASQTDRGNTGELFFGEGSRLTVL.

The V call is TRBV6-5, the J call TRBJ2-5; 15 bases are a match to TRBD2. Germline V CDR1 and CDR2: MNHEY, SVGAGI. After removal of 3 bases from V and 4 bases from J, the junction contained 3 bases not matched to a gene. The CDR3 contains 16 residues. CDR3 in amino acids: CASSYGTSGGRETQYF. In DNA form, the CDR3 reads TGTGCCAGCAGTTATGGGACTAGCGGGGGGAGAGAGACCCAGTACTTC.

The chain combines TRBV2 with TRBJ1-1; 8 bases agree with TRBD1. The V and J ends lost 4 bases and 5 bases, in that order; junction bases with no gene match: 3. There are 13 residues in the CDR3. The germline gives CDR1 SNHLY, CDR2 FYNNEI. The CDR3 nucleotides read TGTGCCAGCAGTGCAACAGGGGGAACTGAAGCTTTCTTT. Protein sequence: CASSATGGTEAFF.

The rearrangement joins TRBV6-6 to TRBJ2-3, with 13 bases fitting TRBD2. CDR3 size: 15 residues. V lost 1 base to trimming and J lost 7 bases; unmatched junction nucleotides: 2. Germline CDR1 is MNHNY and CDR2 is SVGAGI (reference sequence). For the CDR3, the DNA is TGTGCCAGCAGTTACTGGACTAGCGGGAGAAATACGCAGTATTTT. It encodes CASSYWTSGRNTQYF.

This chain links TRBV11-2 with TRBJ1-3, with D perhaps TRBD1 (6 bases). V lost 1 base to trimming and J lost 2 bases, with 12 bases between them. This CDR3 contains 16 residues. CDR1 is SGHAT, CDR2 FQNNGV, per germline. CDR3 in amino acids: CASSLVVGATGNTIYF. In DNA form, the CDR3 reads TGTGCCAGCAGCTTAGTTGTGGGGGCGACTGGAAACACCATATATTTT. The full variable domain, completed using reference TRBV11-2 and TRBJ1-3, is EAGVAQSPRYKIIEKRQSVAFWCNPISGHATLYWYQQILGQGPKLLIQFQNNGVVDDSQLPKDRFSAERLKGVDSTLKIQPAKLEDSAVYLCASSLVVGATGNTIYFGEGSWLTVV.

The CDR3 DNA sequence: TGTGCCAGCACCCGACAGAACTATGGCTACACCTTC. Amino acids: CASTRQNYGYTF. This rearrangement joins TRBV12-3 or TRBV12-4 to TRBJ1-2; tentative D call: TRBD1 (5 bases). Trimming removed 7 bases at V and 2 bases at J, with 8 bases between. The CDR3 consists of 12 residues.

The chain joins TRBV6-5 to TRBJ1-4; 8 bases fit TRBD1. J lost 6 bases, V lost 8 bases, and 8 bases had no gene match. The germline gives CDR1 MNHEY, CDR2 SVGAGI. The CDR3 loop spans 14 amino acids. DNA for the CDR3: TGTGCCAGCGGAGCGACAGGGGCGGATGAAAAACTGTTTTTT. It codes for CASGATGADEKLFF.

The chain links TRBV29-1 to TRBJ1-6, with a weak D call TRBD1 (6 bases). The CDR3 consists of 13 residues. Per germline, CDR1 SQVTM and CDR2 ANQGSEA. The V end lost 5 bases, the J end lost 8 bases, and 13 bases lay between the germline ends. The CDR3 region is CSVKGEGDSPLHF. In DNA, the CDR3 is TGCAGCGTTAAAGGTGAGGGGGATTCACCCCTCCACTTT. Looking up the rest from reference TRBV29-1 and TRBJ1-6 gives the full variable domain: SAVISQKPSRDICQRGTSLTIQCQVDSQVTMMFWYRQQPGQSLTLIATANQGSEATYESGFVIDKFPISRPNLTFSTLTVSNMSPEDSSIYLCSVKGEGDSPLHFGNGTRLTVT.

The chain combines TRBV6-2 or TRBV6-3 with TRBJ2-1; 7 bases align to TRBD2. J was trimmed by 9 bases and V by 5 bases; bases with no gene match: 16. Germline CDR1 MNHEY, CDR2 SVGEGT. The CDR3 loop spans 16 amino acids. DNA of the CDR3: TGTGCCAGCAGTAAGCGGGGTTTCTATGGGGTGGGTGAGCAGTTCTTC. Residues: CASSKRGFYGVGEQFF.

The chain links TRBV5-1 to TRBJ2-1; 7 bases line up with TRBD2. After removal of 0 bases from V and 0 bases from J, the junction contained 6 bases not matched to a gene. The CDR3 is made up of 17 amino acids. The germline V gene has CDR1 SGHRS and CDR2 YFSETQ. CDR3 DNA: TGCGCCAGCAGCTTGGACCGCGGGGGTTACTCCTACAATGAGCAGTTCTTC. Its protein product is CASSLDRGGYSYNEQFF.

The V and J genes are TRBV29-1 and TRBJ2-1; 13 bases line up with TRBD2. Per the germline V gene, CDR1 is SQVTM and CDR2 is ANQGSEA. The CDR3 has 16 amino acids. J lost 9 bases, V lost 2 bases, and 10 bases had no gene match. The CDR3 is CSVEPPGLAGAGEQFF. CDR3 coding DNA: TGCAGCGTTGAACCCCCCGGACTAGCGGGAGCCGGTGAGCAGTTCTTC.

This chain links TRBV12-5 with TRBJ2-3; D possibly corresponds to TRBD1 (6 bases). V lost 2 bases and J lost 2, with 17 bases in between. The germline V gene has CDR1 LGHNT and CDR2 FRNRAP. The CDR3 totals 17 residues. The CDR3 DNA reads TGTGCTAGTGGTTTGTCGACAGGAGTCCGCAACACAGATACGCAGTATTTT. Its translation: CASGLSTGVRNTDTQYF.

This chain joins TRBV11-2 and TRBJ1-4; TRBD1 might be the D (5 bases). Trimming stripped 4 bases from V and 8 bases from J, with 11 bases between. The CDR3 covers 13 residues. CDR1 SGHAT and CDR2 FQNNGV come from the germline V gene. CDR3 coding DNA: TGTGCCAGCAGCTCGGGGGTAGGGGAAAAACTGTTTTTT. As protein: CASSSGVGEKLFF.

CDR3 nucleotide sequence: TGCGCCAGCAGCCAAGATCGCGGGGCTAGCGGGGGGAGAGATGAGCAGTTCTTC. Translated: CASSQDRGASGGRDEQFF. The rearrangement joins TRBV4-3 to TRBJ2-1; 11 bases are a match to TRBD2. V shed 0 bases and J 8 bases; nucleotides not matched to a gene: 12. Germline loops: CDR1 LGHNA, CDR2 YSLEER. The CDR3 is 18 amino acids.

The chain joins TRBV5-4 to TRBJ1-5; TRBD1 agrees at 8 bases. V was clipped by 0 bases and J by 7 bases; unmatched bases: 3. The germline V gene has CDR1 SGHNT and CDR2 YYREEE (reference sequence). The CDR3 is 14 residues long. In DNA form, the CDR3 reads TGTGCCAGCAGCTTGGACAGGGGGTTGCAGCCCCAGCATTTT. Its translation is CASSLDRGLQPQHF.

Comments on this clone: This specimen includes other DNA sequences encoding the same CDR3. V gene TRBV4-3 combines with J gene TRBJ1-1; D is uncertain. The CDR3 extends over 15 amino acids. CDR1 and CDR2 from the germline V gene are LGHNA and YSLEER. V was cut by 0 bases and J by 0 bases, with 8 bases left in between. The CDR3 DNA reads TGCGCCAGCAGCCAAGATCTTGGAGTGAACACTGAAGCTTTCTTT. Amino acid sequence: CASSQDLGVNTEAFF.

The chain recombines TRBV2 with TRBJ2-3, with 7 nucleotides matching TRBD2. The ends lost 4 bases at V and 8 bases at J; junction bases unmatched: 9. Germline V CDR1 and CDR2: SNHLY, FYNNEI. CDR3 size: 14 residues. In DNA, the CDR3 is TGTGCCAGCAGTGTGACTAGCTTGGATGGTACGCAGTATTTT. Its protein is CASSVTSLDGTQYF.

The chain combines TRBV5-1 with TRBJ1-2; 10 bases match TRBD1. The CDR3 consists of 19 residues. J lost 1 base, V lost 2 bases, and 14 bases had no gene match. CDR1 is SGHRS, CDR2 YFSETQ, per germline. CDR3 protein: CASSFISGDRGIINYGYTF. The CDR3 DNA sequence: TGCGCCAGCAGCTTCATCAGTGGGGACAGGGGAATTATTAACTATGGCTACACCTTC.

V gene TRBV6-2 or TRBV6-3 combines with J gene TRBJ2-1; possibly TRBD1 for D (5 bases). The CDR3 extends over 15 amino acids. The germline CDR1 and CDR2 sequences are MNHEY and SVGEGT. V was shortened by 4 bases and J by 9 bases, with 19 bases between the two germline ends. For the CDR3, the DNA is TGTGCCAGCAGTTTGACAGCCCCACCCTTAGGTGAGCAGTTCTTC. Translation: CASSLTAPPLGEQFF.

The chain recombines TRBV4-2 with TRBJ2-2; 10 nucleotides agree with TRBD2. The CDR3 length is 16 residues. J was trimmed by 7 bases and V by 4 bases; bases with no gene match: 9. The germline V gene encodes CDR1 LGHNA and CDR2 YNFKEQ. CDR3 sequence reads: CASSPEREGRDGELFF. CDR3 sequence (DNA): TGTGCCAGCAGCCCGGAGCGGGAGGGCCGGGACGGGGAGCTGTTTTTT.

The J gene is TRBJ1-1, the V gene TRBV6-5; a weak D match, TRBD1 (6 bases). This CDR3 comprises 13 residues. In germline, CDR1 is MNHEY, CDR2 SVGAGI. V lost 5 bases to trimming and J lost 3 bases, with 10 bases between them. The CDR3: CASSHRVDTEAFF. The CDR3 coding sequence is TGTGCCAGCAGTCACAGGGTGGACACTGAAGCTTTCTTT.

This chain uses TRBV11-2 with TRBJ2-5, with TRBD1 as a possible D gene (6 bases). CDR1 is SGHAT and CDR2 is FQNNGV in the germline V gene. The CDR3 runs 14 residues. V shed 1 base and J shed 7 bases, with 13 bases lying between them. The DNA of the CDR3 is TGTGCCAGCAGCTTAGCCGGACAGAGCCGGACCCAGTACTTC. Its translation is CASSLAGQSRTQYF.

The chain uses TRBV19 and TRBJ2-5; the D gene is possibly TRBD2 (6 bases). Per germline, CDR1 LNHDA and CDR2 SQIVND (reference sequence). The CDR3 is 17 residues long. V was pared by 3 bases and J by 1 base, with 18 bases between. CDR3 in DNA: TGTGCCAGTAGTATGTCGAGACTAGTGGGGGGCCAAGAGACCCAGTACTTC. The encoded protein is CASSMSRLVGGQETQYF. Drawing the rest from reference TRBV19 and TRBJ2-5, the complete variable domain is DGGITQSPKYLFRKEGQNVTLSCEQNLNHDAMYWYRQDPGQGLRLIYYSQIVNDFQKGDIAEGYSVSREKKESFPLTVTSAQKNPTAFYLCASSMSRLVGGQETQYFGPGTRLLVL.

The chain carries TRBV4-3 and TRBJ1-2; possibly TRBD1 for D (5 bases). The CDR3 loop spans 15 amino acids. V shed 5 bases and J shed 4 bases, with 17 bases lying between them. Germline V gene data show CDR1 as LGHNA and CDR2 as YSLEER. CDR3 nucleotide sequence: TGCGCCAGCAGCTCCACCCAAGGAGGGGTCTATGGCTACACCTTC. This translates into CASSSTQGGVYGYTF.

This chain connects TRBV3-1 (or the pseudogene TRBV3-2) to TRBJ2-2; no firm D call. The CDR3 is made up of 14 amino acids. Trimming stripped 1 base from V and 7 bases from J, with 10 bases between. Germline values: CDR1 LGHDT, CDR2 YNNKEL (reference sequence). The CDR3 protein is CASSQGLVGGELFF. CDR3 coding DNA: TGTGCCAGCAGCCAAGGCCTAGTTGGCGGGGAGCTGTTTTTT.